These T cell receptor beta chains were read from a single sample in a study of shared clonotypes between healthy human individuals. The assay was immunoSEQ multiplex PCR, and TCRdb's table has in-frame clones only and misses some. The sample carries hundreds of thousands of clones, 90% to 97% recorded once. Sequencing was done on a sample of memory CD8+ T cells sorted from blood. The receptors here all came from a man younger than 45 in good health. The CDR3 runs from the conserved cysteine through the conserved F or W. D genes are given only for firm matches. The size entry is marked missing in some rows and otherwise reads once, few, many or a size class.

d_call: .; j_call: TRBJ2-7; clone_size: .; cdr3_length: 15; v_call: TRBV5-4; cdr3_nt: TGTGCCAGCAGCTCGCAGGGTAAAGGTTCTCGCGAGCAGTACTTC; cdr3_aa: CASSSQGKGSREQYF
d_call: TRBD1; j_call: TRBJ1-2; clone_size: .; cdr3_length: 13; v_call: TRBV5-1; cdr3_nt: TGCGCCAGCAGCTCGACAGGGGGCTATGGCTACACCTTC; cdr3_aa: CASSSTGGYGYTF
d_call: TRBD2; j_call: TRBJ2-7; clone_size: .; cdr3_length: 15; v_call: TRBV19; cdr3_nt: TGTGCCAGTAGTATAGGACTAGCGGGCCCCTACGAGCAGTACTTC; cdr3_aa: CASSIGLAGPYEQYF
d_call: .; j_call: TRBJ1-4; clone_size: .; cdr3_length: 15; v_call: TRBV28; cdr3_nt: TGTGCCAGCAGTTTACCTGGACAGTTTAATGAAAAACTGTTTTTT; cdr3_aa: CASSLPGQFNEKLFF
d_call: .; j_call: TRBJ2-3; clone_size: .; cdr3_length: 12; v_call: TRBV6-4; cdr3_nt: TGTGCCAGCAGCCGAACAGGAGGTACGCAGTATTTT; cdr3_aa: CASSRTGGTQYF
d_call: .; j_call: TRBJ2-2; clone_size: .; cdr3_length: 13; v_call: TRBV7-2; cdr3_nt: TGTGCCAGCAGCTTTGGGAACACCGGGGAGCTGTTTTTT; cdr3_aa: CASSFGNTGELFF
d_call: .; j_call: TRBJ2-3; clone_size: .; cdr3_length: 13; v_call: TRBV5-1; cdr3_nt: TGCGCCAGCACCTTCACTAGCACAGATACGCAGTATTTT; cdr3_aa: CASTFTSTDTQYF
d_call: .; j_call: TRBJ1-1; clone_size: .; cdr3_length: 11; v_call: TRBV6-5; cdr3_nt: TGTGCCAGCAGGAGGGGCACTGAAGCTTTCTTT; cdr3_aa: CASRRGTEAFF
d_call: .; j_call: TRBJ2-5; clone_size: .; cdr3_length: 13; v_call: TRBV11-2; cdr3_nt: TGTGCCAGCAGCTTAGTTCTTCAGGGGACCCAGTACTTC; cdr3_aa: CASSLVLQGTQYF
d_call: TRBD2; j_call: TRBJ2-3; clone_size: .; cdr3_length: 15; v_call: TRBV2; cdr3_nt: TGTGCCAGCCTGAGGGACTATCGAGCCACAGATACGCAGTATTTT; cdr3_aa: CASLRDYRATDTQYF
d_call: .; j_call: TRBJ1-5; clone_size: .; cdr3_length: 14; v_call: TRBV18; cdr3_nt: TGTGCCAGCTCACCCCCCGGAGGGGGTCAGCCCCAGCATTTT; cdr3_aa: CASSPPGGGQPQHF
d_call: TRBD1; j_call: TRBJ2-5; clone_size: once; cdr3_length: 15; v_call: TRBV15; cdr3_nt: TGTGCCACCAGCAGAGCCGGGACAGGCCAAGAGACCCAGTACTTC; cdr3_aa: CATSRAGTGQETQYF
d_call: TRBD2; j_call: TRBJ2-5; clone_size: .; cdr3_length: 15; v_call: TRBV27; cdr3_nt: TGTGCCAGCAGTTTTATAGCGGGAGAGGGTGAGACCCAGTACTTC; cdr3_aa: CASSFIAGEGETQYF
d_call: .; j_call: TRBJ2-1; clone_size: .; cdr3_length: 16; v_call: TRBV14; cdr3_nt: TGTGCCAGCAGCAGAATCGGGCGTACAACCTACAATGAGCAGTTCTTC; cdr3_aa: CASSRIGRTTYNEQFF
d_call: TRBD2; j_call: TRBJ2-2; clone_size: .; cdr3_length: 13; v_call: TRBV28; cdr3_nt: TGTGCCACTCACGGGGGGTCCACCGGGGAGCTGTTTTTT; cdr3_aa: CATHGGSTGELFF
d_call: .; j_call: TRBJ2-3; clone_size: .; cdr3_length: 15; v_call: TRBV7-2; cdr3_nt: TGTGCCAGCAGCTTTGGTACTAACACCGCAGATACGCAGTATTTT; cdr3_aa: CASSFGTNTADTQYF
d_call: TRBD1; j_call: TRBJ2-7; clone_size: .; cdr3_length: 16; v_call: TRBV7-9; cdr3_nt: TGTGCCAGCAGCCCGAGACCAGGGGGACCTACCTACGAGCAGTACTTC; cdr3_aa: CASSPRPGGPTYEQYF
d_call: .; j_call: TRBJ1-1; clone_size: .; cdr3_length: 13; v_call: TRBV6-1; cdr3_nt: TGTGCCAGCAGTGAGGCGGCGCCGACTGAAGCTTTCTTT; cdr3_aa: CASSEAAPTEAFF
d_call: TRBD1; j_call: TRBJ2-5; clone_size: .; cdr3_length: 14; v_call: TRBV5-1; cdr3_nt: TGCGCCAGCAGCTTAACAGGGGTGGGAGAGACCCAGTACTTC; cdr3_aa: CASSLTGVGETQYF
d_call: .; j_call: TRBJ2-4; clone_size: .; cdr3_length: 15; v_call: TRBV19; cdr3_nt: TGTGCCAGTAGTATAGATTTCGTAGCCAAAAACATTCAGTACTTC; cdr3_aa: CASSIDFVAKNIQYF
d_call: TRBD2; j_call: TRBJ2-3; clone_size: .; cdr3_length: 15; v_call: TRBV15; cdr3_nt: TGTGCCACCAGCTCTCGGACTAGCGGGAGGGATACGCAGTATTTT; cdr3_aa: CATSSRTSGRDTQYF
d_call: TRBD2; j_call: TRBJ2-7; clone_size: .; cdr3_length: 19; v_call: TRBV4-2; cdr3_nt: TGTGCCAGCAGCCAAGAGAGGTGGAGCGCGGGAGGCCCCATCTACGAGCAGTACTTC; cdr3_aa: CASSQERWSAGGPIYEQYF
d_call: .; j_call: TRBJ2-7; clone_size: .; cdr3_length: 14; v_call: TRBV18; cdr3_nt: TGTGCCAGCTCACCACCGTGGGAGTCCTACGAGCAGTACTTC; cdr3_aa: CASSPPWESYEQYF
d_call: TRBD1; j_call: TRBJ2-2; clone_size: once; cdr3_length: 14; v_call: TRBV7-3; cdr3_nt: TGTGCCAGCAGCTTATGGGACAGGTCCGGGGAGCTGTTTTTT; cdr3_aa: CASSLWDRSGELFF
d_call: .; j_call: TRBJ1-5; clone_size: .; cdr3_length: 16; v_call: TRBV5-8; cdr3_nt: TGTGCCAGCAGCCCTCGGGGGGGGCTTAGCAATCAGCCCCAGCATTTT; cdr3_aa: CASSPRGGLSNQPQHF
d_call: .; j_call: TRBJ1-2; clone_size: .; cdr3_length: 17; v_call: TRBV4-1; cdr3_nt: TGCGCCAGCAGCCAAGATCGGCCCTCGGGGGTTATCTATGGCTACACCTTC; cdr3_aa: CASSQDRPSGVIYGYTF
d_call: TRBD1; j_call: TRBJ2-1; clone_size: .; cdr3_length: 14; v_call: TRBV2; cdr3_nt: TGTGCCAGCAACCTCGACAGGGGGTCGGGTGAGCAGTTCTTC; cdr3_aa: CASNLDRGSGEQFF
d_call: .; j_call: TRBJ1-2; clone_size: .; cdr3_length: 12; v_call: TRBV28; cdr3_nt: TGTGCCAGCAGTTTACTTTTAGATGGCTACACCTTC; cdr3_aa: CASSLLLDGYTF
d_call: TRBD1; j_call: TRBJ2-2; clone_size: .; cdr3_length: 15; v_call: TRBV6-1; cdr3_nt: TGTGCCAGCAGCCTGAGACAGGGGGTTGACGGGGAGCTGTTTTTT; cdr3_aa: CASSLRQGVDGELFF
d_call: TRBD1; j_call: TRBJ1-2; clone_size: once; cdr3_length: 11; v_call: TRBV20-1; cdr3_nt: TGCAGTGCGCGGGACAGCTATGGCTACACCTTC; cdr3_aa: CSARDSYGYTF
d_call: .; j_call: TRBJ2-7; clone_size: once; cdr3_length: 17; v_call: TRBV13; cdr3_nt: TGTGCCAGCAGCTTACGGCCCCCCGGGCCACAAAGCGGCGAGCAGTACTTC; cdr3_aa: CASSLRPPGPQSGEQYF
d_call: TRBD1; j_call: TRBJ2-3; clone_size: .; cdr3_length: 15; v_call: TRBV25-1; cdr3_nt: TGTGCCAGCAGTGATTCAGGGGGTTTCACAGATACGCAGTATTTT; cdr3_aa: CASSDSGGFTDTQYF
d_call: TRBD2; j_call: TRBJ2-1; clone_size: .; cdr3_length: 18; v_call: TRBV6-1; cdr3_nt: TGTGCCAGCAGTGAAGGACTAGCGGGAGGCTACGGCTGGCATGAGCAGTTCTTC; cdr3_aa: CASSEGLAGGYGWHEQFF
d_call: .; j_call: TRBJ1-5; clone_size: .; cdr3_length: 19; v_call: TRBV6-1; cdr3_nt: TGTGCCAGCAGTGTAGAGGGCTGGGGACGGGGCTTGAGCAATCAGCCCCAGCATTTT; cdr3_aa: CASSVEGWGRGLSNQPQHF
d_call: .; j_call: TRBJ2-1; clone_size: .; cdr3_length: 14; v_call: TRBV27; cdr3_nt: TGTGCCAGCATACGGGACGGCTCCTACAATGAGCAGTTCTTC; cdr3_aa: CASIRDGSYNEQFF
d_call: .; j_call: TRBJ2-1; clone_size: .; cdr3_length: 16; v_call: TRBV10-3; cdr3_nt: TGTGCCATCAGTGAGTCCTTAGCAAGTCCCTACAATGAGCAGTTCTTC; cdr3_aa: CAISESLASPYNEQFF
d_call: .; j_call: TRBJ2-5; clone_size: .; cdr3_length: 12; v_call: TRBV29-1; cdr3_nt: TGCAGCGTTGGGACATCCCGAGAGACCCAGTACTTC; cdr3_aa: CSVGTSRETQYF
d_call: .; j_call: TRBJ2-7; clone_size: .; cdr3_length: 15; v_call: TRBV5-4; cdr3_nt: TGTGCCAGCAGCTTGTGGCGGGGCCGCTCCTACGAGCAGTACTTC; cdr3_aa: CASSLWRGRSYEQYF
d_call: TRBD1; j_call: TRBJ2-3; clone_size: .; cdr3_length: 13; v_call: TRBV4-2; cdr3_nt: TGTGCCAGCAGCCTGGGACAGCAGGATACGCAGTATTTT; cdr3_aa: CASSLGQQDTQYF
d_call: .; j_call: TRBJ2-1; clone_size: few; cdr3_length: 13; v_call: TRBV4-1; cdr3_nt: TGCGCCAGCAGCCCTTGGCTTTACAATGAGCAGTTCTTC; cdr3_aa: CASSPWLYNEQFF
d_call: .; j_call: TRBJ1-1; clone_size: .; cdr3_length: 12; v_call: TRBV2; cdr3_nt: TGTGCCAGCAGTGAACAGGGGACTGAAGCTTTCTTT; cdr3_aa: CASSEQGTEAFF
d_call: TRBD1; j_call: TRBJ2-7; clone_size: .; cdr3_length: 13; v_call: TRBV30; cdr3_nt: TGTGCCTGGAGGGGACAGGGGGGGGACGAGCAGTACTTC; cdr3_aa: CAWRGQGGDEQYF
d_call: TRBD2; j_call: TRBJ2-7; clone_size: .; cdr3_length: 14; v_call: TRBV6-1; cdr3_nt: TGTGCCAGCTGGAATAGCGGGAGGGCGGCCGAGCAGTACTTC; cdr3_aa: CASWNSGRAAEQYF
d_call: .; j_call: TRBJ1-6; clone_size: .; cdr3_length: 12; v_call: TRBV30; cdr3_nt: TGTGCCTGGTCCGGGGACAATTCACCCCTCCACTTT; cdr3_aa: CAWSGDNSPLHF
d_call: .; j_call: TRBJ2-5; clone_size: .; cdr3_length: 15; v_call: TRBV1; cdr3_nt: TGCACCAGCAATCCGACTAGCGGGAGACAAGAGACCCAGTACTTC; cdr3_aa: CTSNPTSGRQETQYF
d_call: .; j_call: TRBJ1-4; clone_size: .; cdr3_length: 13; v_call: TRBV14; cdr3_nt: TGTGCCAGCACTCGGTCAACTAATGAAAAACTGTTTTTT; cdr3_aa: CASTRSTNEKLFF
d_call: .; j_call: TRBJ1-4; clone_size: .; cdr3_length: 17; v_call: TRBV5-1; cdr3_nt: TGCGCCAGCAGCTTGCGTGGGTCGGCTGCAACTAATGAAAAACTGTTTTTT; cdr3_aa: CASSLRGSAATNEKLFF
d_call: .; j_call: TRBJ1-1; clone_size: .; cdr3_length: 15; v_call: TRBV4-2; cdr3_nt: TGTGCCAGCAGCCAAGATGCAAGGAAAGCCACTGAAGCTTTCTTT; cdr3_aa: CASSQDARKATEAFF
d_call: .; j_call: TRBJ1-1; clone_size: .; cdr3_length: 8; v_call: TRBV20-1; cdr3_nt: TGCAGTGCTAGTACGGCTTTCTTT; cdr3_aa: CSASTAFF
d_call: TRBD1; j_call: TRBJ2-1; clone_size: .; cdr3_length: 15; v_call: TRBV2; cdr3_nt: TGTGCCAGCGGGACAGGGGTGCGACTAGGGAATGAGCAGTTCTTC; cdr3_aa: CASGTGVRLGNEQFF
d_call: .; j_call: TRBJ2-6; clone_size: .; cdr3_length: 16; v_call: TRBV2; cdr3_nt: TGTGCCAGCAGCAACGGACGGTCCTCTGGGGCCAACGTCCTGACTTTC; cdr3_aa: CASSNGRSSGANVLTF
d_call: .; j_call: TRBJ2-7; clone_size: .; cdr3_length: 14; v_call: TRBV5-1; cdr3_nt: TGCGCCAGCAGCACACAAGGACTACTCCTGGAGCAGTACTTC; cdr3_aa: CASSTQGLLLEQYF
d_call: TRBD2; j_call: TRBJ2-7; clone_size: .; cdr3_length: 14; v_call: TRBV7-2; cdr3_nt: TGTGCCAGCAGCTTAATTACTAGCGGGATCGAGCAGTACTTC; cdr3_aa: CASSLITSGIEQYF
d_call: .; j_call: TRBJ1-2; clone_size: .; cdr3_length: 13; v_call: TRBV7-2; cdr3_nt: TGTGCCAGCAGCTTGGGGAGCGGTAATGGCTACACCTTC; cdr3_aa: CASSLGSGNGYTF
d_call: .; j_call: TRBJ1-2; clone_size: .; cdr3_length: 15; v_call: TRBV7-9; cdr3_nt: TGTGCCAGCAGCTTAGCACGGAAATCGAGCTATGGCTACACCTTC; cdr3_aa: CASSLARKSSYGYTF